This T cell receptor beta chain was sequenced during a study of breast tumors, draining lymph nodes, adjacent tissues. Study observations and caveats: Data only fit, rather than demonstrated, lymph node origin of most tumor T cells. Luminal-like breast cancer showed significantly greater tumor-nontumor repertoire similarity than basal-like breast cancer did. Tumors had less TCR diversity than lymph nodes, more than nontumor tissue. Data fit most tumor T cells coming from lymph node, expanding in tumor.

TCRdb re-called the multiplex PCR reads with MiXCR, one entry per CDR3 protein. In the table there are about 8,300 distinct CDR3 sequences, under 50% of which are singletons. Comments on this clonotype: Its antigen is unknown.

Sequences were obtained from tumor-adjacent breast tissue. The sequence was obtained from a female donor with breast cancer. Some clones in this sample may be carry-over from other donors' samples.

This CDR3 is CASSLGGGRDSYEQYF. In nucleotides, the CDR3 is TGTGCCAGCAGCTTGGGGGGCGGGAGGGACTCCTACGAGCAGTACTTC. The V call is TRBV5-4, the J call TRBJ2-7, with TRBD2 matching 9 bases. The CDR3 spans 16 residues. After removal of 0 bases from V and 0 bases from J, the junction contained 4 bases not matched to a gene. Germline assignment: CDR1 SGHNT and CDR2 YYREEE (reference sequence).